Listed below are T cell receptor beta chains from one sample, sequenced in a study of post-analysis software for immune sequencing data. TCRdb re-called the PCR reads with MiXCR, one entry per CDR3 protein. The data show around 500,000 distinct CDR3 sequences, around 34% seen once. What was sequenced was blood. The receptors come from a girl aged 2-17 years with multiple sclerosis. CDR3s include the opening cysteine and the closing phenylalanine or tryptophan. The D gene is left open where the match is weak. Not every row has a clone size; where given, it reads once, few, many or a size class.

J: TRBJ2-7
D: NA
size: many
V: TRBV4-1
CDR3: CASSLVAGVSRDEQYF
DNA: TGCGCCAGCAGCCTGGTGGCGGGCGTATCTCGGGACGAGCAGTACTTC

J: TRBJ2-6
D: NA
size: NA
V: TRBV28
CDR3: CASVDGANVLTF
DNA: TGTGCCAGCGTCGATGGGGCCAACGTCCTGACTTTC

J: TRBJ2-1
D: NA
size: NA
V: TRBV5-1
CDR3: CASSFFSRDNEQFF
DNA: TGCGCCAGCAGCTTCTTTTCCAGGGACAATGAGCAGTTCTTC

J: TRBJ1-2
D: NA
size: NA
V: TRBV4-1
CDR3: CASSPRQAEGYYGYTF
DNA: TGCGCCAGCAGCCCCAGACAGGCCGAGGGTTACTATGGCTACACCTTC

J: TRBJ1-6
D: NA
size: NA
V: TRBV6-1
CDR3: CASSALGRPLHF
DNA: TGTGCCAGCAGTGCCCTGGGCAGGCCCCTCCACTTT

J: TRBJ2-1
D: TRBD2
size: NA
V: TRBV6-5
CDR3: CASSYGFRGGNPYNEQFF
DNA: TGTGCCAGCAGTTACGGGTTTCGGGGGGGAAATCCCTACAATGAGCAGTTCTTC

J: TRBJ2-1
D: NA
size: few
V: TRBV4-1
CDR3: CASSHDSYNEQFF
DNA: TGCGCCAGCAGCCATGACTCCTACAATGAGCAGTTCTTC

J: TRBJ2-7
D: NA
size: NA
V: TRBV6-1
CDR3: CTSSAPSSYEQYF
DNA: TGTACCAGCAGTGCCCCCAGTTCCTACGAGCAGTACTTC

J: TRBJ2-3
D: NA
size: few
V: TRBV6-4
CDR3: CASSTTGGGPEKPPDTQYF
DNA: TGTGCCAGCAGCACGACGGGCGGGGGCCCAGAAAAACCTCCAGATACGCAGTATTTT

J: TRBJ1-5
D: NA
size: NA
V: TRBV20-1
CDR3: CSARERQGVNQPQHF
DNA: TGCAGTGCTAGAGAAAGGCAGGGAGTAAATCAGCCCCAGCATTTT

J: TRBJ1-2
D: NA
size: NA
V: TRBV27
CDR3: CASSGRQVYGYTF
DNA: TGTGCCAGCAGTGGAAGACAGGTCTATGGCTACACCTTC

J: TRBJ2-3
D: NA
size: NA
V: TRBV6-2/TRBV6-3
CDR3: CASSYYTSEGTQYF
DNA: TGTGCCAGCAGTTACTATACCTCAGAAGGTACGCAGTATTTT

J: TRBJ2-4
D: NA
size: few
V: TRBV20-1
CDR3: CSATQSQGSPNIQYF
DNA: TGCAGTGCTACTCAATCCCAGGGGTCGCCAAACATTCAGTACTTC

J: TRBJ2-7
D: NA
size: NA
V: TRBV11-3
CDR3: CASSRGGQRPQQYF
DNA: TGTGCCAGCAGTCGAGGCGGACAACGGCCGCAGCAGTACTTC

J: TRBJ2-7
D: NA
size: NA
V: TRBV27
CDR3: CASSPRKGSEAYEQYF
DNA: TGTGCCAGCAGTCCTAGGAAGGGCAGTGAGGCCTACGAGCAGTACTTC

J: TRBJ2-1
D: NA
size: NA
V: TRBV5-1
CDR3: CASSYGAPNEQFF
DNA: TGCGCCAGCAGCTATGGGGCCCCCAATGAGCAGTTCTTC

J: TRBJ2-6
D: NA
size: few
V: TRBV20-1
CDR3: CSASPAQVGSGANVLTF
DNA: TGCAGTGCTAGTCCCGCCCAGGTGGGTAGTGGGGCCAACGTCCTGACTTTC

J: TRBJ2-1
D: TRBD2
size: few
V: TRBV4-2
CDR3: CASSQVTSGGVYNEQFF
DNA: TGTGCCAGCAGCCAAGTGACTAGCGGGGGGGTTTACAATGAGCAGTTCTTC

J: TRBJ2-3
D: NA
size: NA
V: TRBV3-1
CDR3: CASSQDHGLDTQYF
DNA: TGTGCCAGCAGCCAAGATCATGGCCTCGATACGCAGTATTTT

J: TRBJ2-7
D: NA
size: once
V: TRBV10-3
CDR3: CAISGGLVYEQYF
DNA: TGTGCCATCAGTGGCGGACTCGTCTACGAGCAGTACTTC

J: TRBJ2-7
D: TRBD1
size: NA
V: TRBV19
CDR3: CASSATTAGTGLHEQYF
DNA: TGTGCCAGTAGTGCTACTACGGCCGGGACAGGGCTACACGAGCAGTACTTC

J: TRBJ1-6
D: NA
size: NA
V: TRBV3-1
CDR3: CASGLGTGNSPLHF
DNA: TGTGCCAGCGGGCTAGGGACCGGTAATTCACCCCTCCACTTT

J: TRBJ2-7
D: NA
size: few
V: TRBV12-3/TRBV12-4
CDR3: CASSPLGYFYEQYF
DNA: TGTGCCAGCAGTCCGCTGGGCTACTTCTACGAGCAGTACTTC

J: TRBJ2-5
D: TRBD2
size: NA
V: TRBV12-3/TRBV12-4
CDR3: CASRAGAKETQYF
DNA: TGTGCCAGTCGAGCGGGGGCAAAAGAGACCCAGTACTTC

J: TRBJ2-4
D: TRBD2
size: many
V: TRBV6-5
CDR3: CASSYLGLAGPAQKNIQYF
DNA: TGTGCCAGCAGTTACTTGGGACTAGCGGGGCCCGCACAGAAAAACATTCAGTACTTC

J: TRBJ2-3
D: TRBD2
size: few
V: TRBV10-1
CDR3: CASSETSGWADTQYF
DNA: TGCGCCAGCAGTGAGACTAGCGGTTGGGCAGATACGCAGTATTTT

J: TRBJ2-5
D: NA
size: NA
V: TRBV25-1
CDR3: CASSLDELAQYF
DNA: TGTGCCAGCAGCCTAGATGAACTGGCCCAGTACTTC

J: TRBJ1-2
D: NA
size: NA
V: TRBV20-1
CDR3: CSARDDSPGYTF
DNA: TGCAGTGCTAGAGACGACAGCCCTGGCTACACCTTC

J: TRBJ1-1
D: NA
size: NA
V: TRBV28
CDR3: CASSLPQGWTEAFF
DNA: TGTGCCAGCAGTTTACCCCAGGGCTGGACTGAAGCTTTCTTT

J: TRBJ2-5
D: NA
size: NA
V: TRBV4-1
CDR3: CASSHPGTKETQYF
DNA: TGCGCCAGCAGCCATCCCGGGACAAAAGAGACCCAGTACTTC